A selection of T cell receptor beta chains follows, all from one sample in a study of T cells in Graves' hyperthyroidism and ophthalmopathy. TCRdb passed the multiplex PCR reads through MiXCR, listing each CDR3 protein once. Among about 350,000 distinct CDR3 sequences listed, roughly 15% were seen once. Sequenced: blood. Receptor source: a woman aged 60-75 years with Graves' ophthalmopathy. Both conserved end residues are part of each CDR3. Each record gives: J gene, clone size, V gene, D gene, CDR3 DNA, CDR3 protein. A D gene is named only where the DNA matches it firmly. Some rows have no size entry. The others give once, few or many, or a class for an expanded clone.

TRBJ2-1 many TRBV11-2 - TGTGCCAGCTCGACGACGACAGGCGGCAATGAGCAGTTCTTC CASSTTTGGNEQFF
TRBJ2-7 many TRBV27 TRBD2 TGTGCCAGCAGTTTAGCTAGCGGGAGGCGGGAGCAGTACTTC CASSLASGRREQYF
TRBJ1-1 - TRBV6-1 - TGTGCCAGCGGTACCCGGACGGGGGACATTGAAGCTTTCTTT CASGTRTGDIEAFF
TRBJ2-5 - TRBV5-4 - TGTGCCAGCAGCCCGAGACTAGTAGGACAAGAGACCCAGTACTTC CASSPRLVGQETQYF
TRBJ2-2 - TRBV7-8 - TGTGCCAGCACAATAGATCTCCGGGAGACCGGGGAGCTGTTTTTT CASTIDLRETGELFF
TRBJ2-5 - TRBV6-2/TRBV6-3 - TGTGCCAGCAGTTACTCGCGGCTGGAGACCCAGTACTTC CASSYSRLETQYF
TRBJ2-1 few TRBV12-5 - TGTGCTAGTGGTTTGGCAGAAGCGATGGGGGGGCAGTTCTTC CASGLAEAMGGQFF
TRBJ2-1 many TRBV7-2 - TGTGCCAGCAGCCGGGACGGAAAACTCAATGTTGAGCAGTTCTTC CASSRDGKLNVEQFF
TRBJ2-7 many TRBV20-1 TRBD1 TGCAGTGCTAGAGAGACAGGGCGAACCTACGAGCAGTACTTC CSARETGRTYEQYF
TRBJ1-5 - TRBV6-9 - TGTGCCAGCAGTTACGGGCAGGGGTGGCATCCCCAGCATTTT CASSYGQGWHPQHF
TRBJ1-5 many TRBV20-1 - TGCAGTGCTAGTGGTAGCAATCAGCCCCAGCATTTT CSASGSNQPQHF
TRBJ2-1 many TRBV3-1 TRBD2 TGTGCCAGCAAAGGGAAGGGACTAGCTTCCAATGAGCAGTTCTTC CASKGKGLASNEQFF
TRBJ2-7 - TRBV20-1 - TGCAGTGCTCGTATAAAATACTCCTACGAGCAGTACTTC CSARIKYSYEQYF
TRBJ2-5 many TRBV6-1 - TGTGCCAGCAGTGAACTAGGGGCGGACCAAGAGACCCAGTACTTC CASSELGADQETQYF
TRBJ2-2 many TRBV6-1 - TGTGCCCCCCGCGGAGGGGCGAACACCGGGGAGCTGTTTTTT CAPRGGANTGELFF
TRBJ2-7 - TRBV14 - TGTGCCAGCAGCCATTCCGGGGGCCCCCTCAGCTCCTACGAGCAGTACTTC CASSHSGGPLSSYEQYF
TRBJ1-2 - TRBV28 - TGTGCCAGCAGTTATAGGCGGCGGGGAGGGAACTATGGCTACACCTTC CASSYRRRGGNYGYTF
TRBJ2-2 few TRBV3-1 - TGTGCCAGCAGCCAAGGGAGGAACACCGGGGAGCTGTTTTTT CASSQGRNTGELFF
TRBJ2-3 many TRBV20-1 TRBD2 TGCAGTGCTAGCTTCCCTAGCGGGAGGGCCGCGGATACGCAGTATTTT CSASFPSGRAADTQYF
TRBJ2-3 many TRBV20-1 - TGCAGTGCTAGAGATGGGGCTACAGATACGCAGTATTTT CSARDGATDTQYF
TRBJ2-7 - TRBV6-1 - TGTGCCAGCATCCCTATGACAGGGAGGCACGAGCAGTACTTC CASIPMTGRHEQYF
TRBJ2-2 few TRBV10-2 TRBD2 TGCGCCAGCAGGGGGGAGGGGAACACCGGGGAGCTGTTTTTT CASRGEGNTGELFF
TRBJ2-7 many TRBV29-1 TRBD2 TGCAGCGTTGAAGAGTGGGGGACTAGCGGGAGCGTCCGGTACGAGCAGTACTTC CSVEEWGTSGSVRYEQYF
TRBJ2-5 - TRBV2 TRBD1 TGTGCCAGCAGTGAATTATCAGGGGGTTCTGGAGAGACCCAGTACTTC CASSELSGGSGETQYF
TRBJ2-5 - TRBV28 - TGTGCCAGCTCGACCGGAGGAGCGGAAGAGACCCAGTACTTC CASSTGGAEETQYF
TRBJ1-1 - TRBV5-1 - TGCGCCAGCAGCTCCGGGACCTACACTGAAGCTTTCTTT CASSSGTYTEAFF
TRBJ1-5 few TRBV15 - TGTGCCACCAGCAGAGAAGGGGGGAACAATCAGCCCCAGCATTTT CATSREGGNNQPQHF
TRBJ1-5 many TRBV2 - TGTGCCAGCAGTGAAGGATTCTTTTTGGGGTTCAATCAGCCCCAGCATTTT CASSEGFFLGFNQPQHF
TRBJ2-1 many TRBV3-1 - TGTGCCAGCACCCCCCGGGCTAGCGTAACTGACAATGAGCAGTTCTTC CASTPRASVTDNEQFF
TRBJ2-2 few TRBV20-1 TRBD2 TGCAGTGCAGGAGCGGGAGGGGGCACCGGGGAGCTGTTTTTT CSAGAGGGTGELFF
TRBJ2-3 many TRBV6-1 TRBD2 TGTGCCAGCAGTCCACAGTTAGGACTAGCGGGAGGAAGAGATACGCAGTATTTT CASSPQLGLAGGRDTQYF
TRBJ2-1 - TRBV28 TRBD2 TGTGCCAGCAGTGACGGACTAGTCGGCAATGAGCAGTTCTTC CASSDGLVGNEQFF
TRBJ2-4 - TRBV18 - TGTGCCAGCTCCCGCGGGCCCGACAAAATAGCCAAAAACATTCAGTACTTC CASSRGPDKIAKNIQYF
TRBJ2-1 - TRBV28 TRBD2 TGTGCCAGCAGTTTCAGCGGGAGGGCCAATGAGCAGTTCTTC CASSFSGRANEQFF
TRBJ2-7 many TRBV20-1 - TGCAGTGCCCGAGGGACTCAGACGATCTACGAGCAGTACTTC CSARGTQTIYEQYF
TRBJ2-3 many TRBV2 TRBD2 TGTGCCAGCAAGGAGGGGACTAGCGGGAGTTTTACAGATACGCAGTATTTT CASKEGTSGSFTDTQYF
TRBJ2-1 few TRBV18 TRBD2 TGTGCCAGCTCACCACCGCTAGCGGAGGGTAATGAGCAGTTCTTC CASSPPLAEGNEQFF
TRBJ1-1 many TRBV18 - TGTGCCAGCTCTAGGACGGAACCGAACACTGAAGCTTTCTTT CASSRTEPNTEAFF
TRBJ2-1 many TRBV28 TRBD2 TGTGCCAGCAGTCCTCCCGGGACTAGCGGGTGGAATGAGCAGTTCTTC CASSPPGTSGWNEQFF
TRBJ1-5 - TRBV28 - TGTGCCAGCAATCCCCGGGGACATAGCAATCAGCCCCAGCATTTT CASNPRGHSNQPQHF
TRBJ2-3 many TRBV20-1 TRBD1 TGCAGTGCTATAATTGACAGGGGGGGAGATACGCAGTATTTT CSAIIDRGGDTQYF
TRBJ2-1 - TRBV2 TRBD2 TGTGCCAGCACCGCTCGGGCCCAACTCGGGGGGGAGCAGTTCTTC CASTARAQLGGEQFF